Presented here are 26 T cell receptor beta chains from one specimen sequenced in a study of shared clonotypes between healthy human individuals. Only in-frame clones appear in the TCRdb table, and some are missing; sequencing was by immunoSEQ multiplex PCR. This table has 950,000 to 1,100,000 clones, about 75% appearing once. Specimen: memory CD4+ T cells sorted from blood. This sample's subset: CD45RA-negative fraction. These receptors all come from a man aged 18 to 35 in good health.

The gene calls are TRBV5-4 and TRBJ1-2; 8 nucleotides match TRBD1. The CDR3 sequence is 14 residues long. The V gene end was trimmed by 4 bases and the J gene end by 2 bases; junction bases not matched to a gene: 4. Germline V gives CDR1 SGHNT, CDR2 YYREEE (reference sequence). CDR3 in DNA: TGTGCCAGCAGCGCCGGGACAGGAAACTATGGCTACACCTTC. It yields the protein CASSAGTGNYGYTF.

The chain has TRBV9 and TRBJ1-4, with 9 bases fitting TRBD1. CDR3 length: 15 residues. The V gene's germline CDR1 is SGDLS and CDR2 YYNGEE. With V trimmed by 4 bases and J by 8 bases, 9 bases remained unmatched. The CDR3 reads CASSLTGGLREKLFF. The CDR3 DNA is TGTGCCAGCAGCCTTACAGGGGGCTTGAGGGAAAAACTGTTTTTT.

The chain recombines TRBV6-1 with TRBJ2-1; D possibly corresponds to TRBD1 (5 bases). Deletions cut 6 bases from V and 4 bases from J, with 16 bases between. Germline V CDR1 and CDR2: MNHNS, SASEGT. The CDR3 consists of 15 residues. The CDR3 is CASSERERTYNEQFF. CDR3 DNA sequence: TGTGCCAGCAGCGAAAGGGAACGGACATACAATGAGCAGTTCTTC.

This rearrangement joins TRBV4-2 to TRBJ2-3, with 13 bases lining up with TRBD2. The V gene end was trimmed by 4 bases and the J gene end by 7 bases; junction bases not matched to a gene: 8. The CDR3 has 16 residues. Germline-derived CDR1 and CDR2 are LGHNA and YNFKEQ. This chain's CDR3 is CASSPVGLAGVNTQYF. CDR3 sequence (DNA): TGTGCCAGCAGCCCGGTAGGACTAGCGGGGGTAAATACGCAGTATTTT.

The chain links TRBV11-3 to TRBJ1-2; 9 nucleotides align to TRBD1. The CDR3 has 13 amino acids. The V gene end was trimmed by 6 bases and the J gene end by 6 bases; junction bases not matched to a gene: 5. Germline V gene lookup returns CDR1 SGHNT and CDR2 YENEEA. The CDR3 sequence: CASRLQGADGYTF. CDR3 DNA: TGTGCCAGCAGGTTACAGGGGGCGGATGGCTACACCTTC.

This chain uses TRBV19 with TRBJ2-5, with D unresolved. From germline, CDR1 is LNHDA and CDR2 SQIVND (reference sequence). The V and J ends lost 4 bases and 5 bases respectively, with 17 bases between them. The CDR3 extends over 15 amino acids. CDR3 nucleotide sequence: TGTGCCAGTAGTAAGGTGGCAGACCCGGCGGAGACCCAGTACTTC. Amino acids: CASSKVADPAETQYF.

The chain joins TRBV6-6 to TRBJ2-7, with 9 bases fitting TRBD1. The CDR3 loop spans 13 amino acids. V lost 7 bases, J lost 5 bases, and 6 bases stayed unmatched. Germline assignment: CDR1 MNHNY and CDR2 SVGAGI (reference sequence). The CDR3 nucleotides read TGTGCCAGCAACCGACAGGGGGGCGACGAGCAGTACTTC. This codes for CASNRQGGDEQYF.

V and J are TRBV6-5 and TRBJ2-7; a possible D gene is TRBD1 (8 bases). V lost 6 bases, J lost 1 base, and 16 bases lay in between. This CDR3 contains 15 residues. Germline lookup yields CDR1 MNHEY and CDR2 SVGAGI. CDR3 loop: CASSRGGQVSYEQYF. The CDR3 DNA sequence: TGTGCCAGCAGCCGCGGGGGACAGGTGTCCTACGAGCAGTACTTC.

V usage is TRBV6-6 and J usage is TRBJ1-2, with D hard to call. The CDR3 is made up of 16 amino acids. With 2 bases removed from V and 3 bases from J, the gap between germline ends came to 16 bases. Looked up from germline, CDR1 is MNHNY and CDR2 is SVGAGI (reference sequence). CDR3: CASSYRRPNPDYGYTF. CDR3 bases: TGTGCCAGCAGTTACAGGAGGCCCAACCCGGACTATGGCTACACCTTC.

The chain is built from TRBV5-4 and TRBJ2-1; D ambiguous. This CDR3 has 11 amino acids. From germline, CDR1 is SGHNT and CDR2 YYREEE (reference sequence). The ends were cut back, 1 base at V and 6 bases at J, with 2 bases in the middle. CDR3 bases: TGTGCCAGCAGCTTGTCCAATGAGCAGTTCTTC. Its protein is CASSLSNEQFF.

The chain uses TRBV5-6 and TRBJ2-5; 11 bases fit TRBD2. Germline loops: CDR1 SGHDT, CDR2 YYEEEE. V lost 5 bases to trimming and J lost 4 bases; unmatched junction nucleotides: 7. The CDR3 runs to 15 residues. CDR3 region: CASSPLAGATETQYF. The CDR3 DNA reads TGTGCCAGCAGTCCACTAGCGGGAGCGACAGAGACCCAGTACTTC.

J is TRBJ2-2 and V is TRBV2, with TRBD1 identical over 9 bases. Germline V gene sequence: CDR1 SNHLY, CDR2 FYNNEI. With 6 bases clipped from V and 7 bases from J, the junction kept 9 bases outside the gene matches. The length of the CDR3 is 15 residues. The CDR3 loop is CASRTRDRAGGELFF. CDR3 in DNA: TGTGCCAGCAGGACCCGGGACAGGGCTGGCGGGGAGCTGTTTTTT.

The rearrangement links TRBV11-2 to TRBJ1-6; 7 bases map to TRBD1. Germline V CDR1 and CDR2: SGHAT, FQNNGV. The J segment lost 4 bases and the V segment lost 5 bases, leaving 5 bases of the junction unmatched. The CDR3 sequence is 15 residues long. CDR3 in DNA: TGTGCCAGCAGCCCACGGGACAGTTATAATTCACCCCTCCACTTT. This gives the protein CASSPRDSYNSPLHF.

The rearrangement joins TRBV6-5 to TRBJ2-5, with 7 positions matching TRBD2. This CDR3 has 14 amino acids. V was pared by 0 bases and J by 4 bases, with 2 bases of the junction left unmatched. Germline CDR1 and CDR2: MNHEY and SVGAGI. The CDR3 protein is CASSYSGLSETQYF. Here the CDR3 DNA reads TGTGCCAGCAGTTACTCGGGACTATCAGAGACCCAGTACTTC.

The genes are TRBV5-4 and TRBJ2-3; D possibly corresponds to TRBD2 (6 bases). This CDR3 is 15 amino acids long. V shed 0 bases and J shed 6 bases, with 14 bases lying between them. CDR1 SGHNT and CDR2 YYREEE come from the germline V gene (reference sequence). The chain's CDR3 is CASSLAAHRGDTQYF. The DNA for the CDR3 is TGTGCCAGCAGCTTGGCCGCTCACCGGGGGGATACGCAGTATTTT.

Worth noting for this clone: Other DNA sequences in this sample translate to the same CDR3. This chain uses TRBV15 with TRBJ2-3; no clear D. This CDR3 spans 12 amino acids. Germline CDR1 reads LNHNV; CDR2 reads YYDKDF (reference sequence). Trimming removed 3 bases at V and 5 bases at J, with 6 bases between. DNA for the CDR3: TGTGCCACCAGCAGGGCCCTAGATACGCAGTATTTT. Protein sequence: CATSRALDTQYF.

The chain links TRBV6-1 to TRBJ2-3, with D uncertain. The CDR3 totals 15 residues. Germline V gives CDR1 MNHNS, CDR2 SASEGT. Trimming stripped 2 bases from V and 6 bases from J, with 15 bases between. The CDR3 sequence: CASSENGRRADTQYF. The CDR3, as DNA: TGTGCCAGCAGTGAAAACGGCAGGAGAGCGGATACGCAGTATTTT.

The rearrangement joins TRBV4-2 to TRBJ2-3; perhaps TRBD2 as D (5 bases). V gave up 0 bases and J gave up 8 bases, with 15 bases separating them. This CDR3 has 15 residues. Germline-derived CDR1 and CDR2 are LGHNA and YNFKEQ. Here the CDR3 reads CASSQDRGYGSTQYF. CDR3 in DNA: TGTGCCAGCAGCCAAGATCGGGGTTACGGAAGTACGCAGTATTTT.

The chain links TRBV6-1 to TRBJ2-5, with 9 positions matching TRBD2. The CDR3 spans 15 residues. V shed 6 bases and J 2 bases; nucleotides not matched to a gene: 7. The germline V gene has CDR1 MNHNS and CDR2 SASEGT. The CDR3 DNA follows: TGTGCCAGCAGAGCGGGGGGAGAAAGGCAAGAGACCCAGTACTTC. It translates to CASRAGGERQETQYF.

This sequence joins TRBV29-1 and TRBJ2-2, with a tentative D call TRBD2 (6 bases). Trimming left V 4 bases short and J 6 bases short, with 9 bases between. Germline CDR1 and CDR2: SQVTM and ANQGSEA. This CDR3 has 12 amino acids. CDR3 sequence (DNA): TGCAGCGTTGTCGGGAGTCCCGGGGAGCTGTTTTTT. Translation gives CSVVGSPGELFF.

Concerning this clone: Other DNA sequences of this sample code for an identical CDR3. The CDR3 DNA is TGTGCCAGCAGTTTTTCGGGTTCGGATACGCAGTATTTT. Its translation is CASSFSGSDTQYF. The chain carries TRBV28 and TRBJ2-3, with D unclear. Germline lookup yields CDR1 MDHEN and CDR2 SYDVKM. The CDR3 consists of 13 residues. V was cut by 3 bases and J by 6 bases, with 10 bases left in between.

The J gene is TRBJ2-7, the V gene TRBV7-8; no clear D gene. Germline CDR1 SGHVS, CDR2 FQNEAQ. V was pared by 1 base and J by 0 bases, with 7 bases between. CDR3 length: 14 amino acids. Here the CDR3 DNA reads TGTGCCAGCAGCTTAGGTCCTCCCTCCTACGAGCAGTACTTC. This encodes CASSLGPPSYEQYF.

J is TRBJ2-3 and V is TRBV10-1, with D possibly matching TRBD1 (5 bases). This CDR3 is 15 amino acids long. The germline V and J ends were trimmed by 3 bases and 1 base, with 11 bases remaining between them. CDR1 WNHNN and CDR2 SYGVQD come from the germline V gene (reference sequence). In DNA, the CDR3 is TGCGCCAGCAGTGAAAGGACAAAGGGCACAGATACGCAGTATTTT. This encodes CASSERTKGTDTQYF.

The genes are TRBV5-1 and TRBJ2-6; the D gene is possibly TRBD2 (5 bases). The CDR3 loop spans 16 amino acids. Germline V gene sequence: CDR1 SGHRS, CDR2 YFSETQ. V dropped 4 bases and J dropped 0 bases, with 11 bases sitting between them. The CDR3 DNA reads TGCGCCAGCAGCGTCGGAGGCGTCTCTGGGGCCAACGTCCTGACTTTC. Protein sequence: CASSVGGVSGANVLTF.

The DNA of the CDR3 is TGTGCCAGCAGTGAGTTAAGTGAGCAGTTCTTC. Translated, it gives CASSELSEQFF. The rearrangement uses TRBV2 and TRBJ2-1, with no clear D. Germline CDR1 SNHLY, CDR2 FYNNEI. Trimming took off 3 bases at V and 9 bases at J, with 6 bases between the two ends. CDR3 length equals 11 residues.

CDR3 DNA: TGTGCCAGCAGACGGACAGTCAACACTGAAGCTTTCTTT. Amino acids: CASRRTVNTEAFF. The chain has TRBV6-1 and TRBJ1-1, with D possibly TRBD1 on 6 matching bases. Germline V lookup: CDR1 MNHNS, CDR2 SASEGT. This CDR3 is 13 amino acids long. V was trimmed by 6 bases and J by 2 bases, leaving 10 bases between them.